Below are 27 T cell receptor beta chains sequenced from a single sample in a study of cytomegalovirus exposure and HLA in healthy donors. Vbeta (60) and Jbeta (13) primers were used in the PCR. Clones were sequenced by immunoSEQ multiplex PCR, and TCRdb holds only the in-frame ones, with some missing. There are 150,000 or so clones in the sample; 75% occur only once, and approximately 2.4% lies in the top ten. The sequencing sample was made of PBMCs. The receptors shown here come from a female donor in good health and CMV-seronegative.

This chain joins TRBV6-5 and TRBJ2-2; a weak D match, TRBD1 (5 bases). CDR1 MNHEY and CDR2 SVGAGI come from the germline V gene. The ends were cut back, 6 bases at V and 1 base at J, with 12 bases in the middle. The CDR3 sequence is 15 residues long. The DNA of the CDR3 is TGTGCCAGCAGGCGCAACACAGGGAACACCGGGGAGCTGTTTTTT. It codes for CASRRNTGNTGELFF.

V and J are TRBV11-1 and TRBJ2-1; 8 bases are a match to TRBD1. This CDR3 is built from 12 residues. J was trimmed by 9 bases and V by 5 bases; bases with no gene match: 3. CDR1 SGHAT and CDR2 FQDESV come from the germline V gene (reference sequence). The CDR3 DNA is TGTGCCAGCAGCCCCGACAGGGGTGAGCAGTTCTTC. It specifies CASSPDRGEQFF.

V usage is TRBV6-6 and J usage is TRBJ2-6, with D possibly matching TRBD1 (6 bases). The CDR3 consists of 14 residues. Between the trimmed V and J ends, which lost 4 bases and 17 bases, there was a span of 21 bases. Germline CDR1 reads MNHNY; CDR2 reads SVGAGI (reference sequence). As DNA, the CDR3 is TGTGCCAGCAGTTCTGACAGGTCCCGGCCACAATTGACTTTC. Its translation: CASSSDRSRPQLTF.

The chain joins TRBV5-4 to TRBJ2-2, with 9 nucleotides matching TRBD2. CDR3 size: 15 residues. Germline V gene lookup returns CDR1 SGHNT and CDR2 YYREEE (reference sequence). V lost 4 bases, J lost 3 bases, and 4 bases stayed unmatched. The CDR3, as DNA: TGTGCCAGCAGCCTAGCGGGGAGGGACACCGGGGAGCTGTTTTTT. Protein sequence: CASSLAGRDTGELFF.

The rearrangement uses TRBV5-1 and TRBJ1-4; D gene unclear. The CDR3 runs 16 residues. Germline CDR1 reads SGHRS; CDR2 reads YFSETQ. Between the trimmed V and J ends, which lost 5 bases and 0 bases, there was a span of 14 bases. The CDR3 is CASRRVQVATNEKLFF. The CDR3 DNA sequence: TGCGCCAGCAGGAGAGTCCAAGTCGCAACTAATGAAAAACTGTTTTTT.

In its sample, this clone was seen a few times. The chain is built from TRBV5-4 and TRBJ1-4, with 8 bases lining up with TRBD1. Per the germline V gene, CDR1 is SGHNT and CDR2 is YYREEE (reference sequence). CDR3 size: 14 residues. V was pared by 2 bases and J by 7 bases, with 4 bases of the junction left unmatched. The CDR3 loop reads CASSFRQGTEKLFF. In DNA, the CDR3 is TGTGCCAGCAGCTTTAGACAGGGGACTGAAAAACTGTTTTTT.

Turning to this clone: The identical CDR3 is also encoded by other nucleotide sequences in the sample. The chain combines TRBV2 with TRBJ1-2; TRBD1 agrees at 7 bases. V lost 4 bases to trimming and J lost 4 bases; unmatched junction nucleotides: 0. The CDR3 sequence is 12 residues long. Germline assignment: CDR1 SNHLY and CDR2 FYNNEI. Here the CDR3 reads CASSGDSYGYTF. Written as DNA, the CDR3 is TGTGCCAGCAGTGGGGACAGCTATGGCTACACCTTC.

This clone has a single count. In DNA form, the CDR3 reads TGCGCCAGCAGTCCAGACAGGAGCTCGAATCAGCCCCAGCATTTT. It yields the protein CASSPDRSSNQPQHF. This rearrangement joins TRBV5-1 to TRBJ1-5; TRBD1 is a possible D gene (6 bases). With 5 bases removed from V and 4 bases from J, the gap between germline ends came to 16 bases. The germline V gene encodes CDR1 SGHRS and CDR2 YFSETQ. This CDR3 has 15 residues.

This clone was seen a handful of times. The chain is built from TRBV6-4 and TRBJ2-1, with 8 bases identical to TRBD1. With V trimmed by 8 bases and J by 7 bases, 10 bases remained unmatched. CDR3 length: 14 amino acids. Looked up from germline, CDR1 is MRHNA and CDR2 is SNTAGT. CDR3 nucleotide sequence: TGTGCCAGCGCCCCAGGGGGCGCAGGGAATGAGCAGTTCTTC. It codes for CASAPGGAGNEQFF.

This chain links TRBV14 with TRBJ2-3; 10 nucleotides match TRBD1. The CDR3 is 18 amino acids. Germline CDR1 SGHDN, CDR2 FVKESK. The trim removed 4 bases at V and 5 bases at J, leaving 15 bases unmatched. The CDR3 DNA is TGTGCCAGCAGCCCTCTGTCCCGGGACAGGGGTGTCGGAGATACGCAGTATTTT. It specifies CASSPLSRDRGVGDTQYF.

This chain connects TRBV19 to TRBJ2-2, with D perhaps TRBD1 (6 bases). Germline-derived CDR1 and CDR2 are LNHDA and SQIVND (reference sequence). The CDR3 consists of 18 residues. V dropped 4 bases and J dropped 5 bases, with 23 bases sitting between them. The CDR3 here is CASSTTPGRGMGTGELFF. DNA for the CDR3: TGTGCCAGTAGTACGACCCCCGGCAGGGGAATGGGTACCGGGGAGCTGTTTTTT.

The V call is TRBV15, the J call TRBJ2-2; D is uncertain. There are 14 residues in the CDR3. V shed 3 bases and J shed 1 base, with 6 bases lying between them. Per germline, CDR1 LNHNV and CDR2 YYDKDF (reference sequence). The CDR3 DNA reads as TGTGCCACCAGCAGCATACTGAACACCGGGGAGCTGTTTTTT. As protein: CATSSILNTGELFF.

The gene calls are TRBV28 and TRBJ2-2; 8 positions agree with TRBD2. Germline values: CDR1 MDHEN, CDR2 SYDVKM. The CDR3 is 15 amino acids. V shed 5 bases, J shed 2 bases, and the junction held 4 bases outside the gene matches. The CDR3 sequence: CASSSGSYNTGELFF. The CDR3 region has the DNA TGTGCCAGCAGTAGCGGGAGCTATAACACCGGGGAGCTGTTTTTT.

V and J are TRBV4-2 and TRBJ1-2, with 7 bases fitting TRBD1. Germline CDR1 LGHNA, CDR2 YNFKEQ. Trimming cost V 1 base and J 5 bases; bases outside gene matches: 4. The CDR3 is 14 residues long. The CDR3 loop reads CASSQVGGVYGYTF. CDR3 in DNA: TGTGCCAGCAGCCAAGTAGGGGGCGTTTATGGCTACACCTTC.

The chain is built from TRBV7-2 and TRBJ2-7; D may be TRBD2 (6 bases). V dropped 1 base and J dropped 2 bases, with 15 bases sitting between them. Germline-derived CDR1 and CDR2 are SGHTA and FQGNSA. This CDR3 is 16 amino acids long. CDR3 bases: TGTGCCAGCAGCTTAGGGCATGGCGGGGCAACCTACGAGCAGTACTTC. Protein: CASSLGHGGATYEQYF. Filled out from reference TRBV7-2 and TRBJ2-7, the complete variable domain reads GAGVSQSPSNKVTEKGKDVELRCDPISGHTALYWYRQSLGQGLEFLIYFQGNSAPDKSGLPSDRFSAERTGGSVSTLTIQRTQQEDSAVYLCASSLGHGGATYEQYFGPGTRLTVT.

V usage is TRBV6-4 and J usage is TRBJ1-2, with 7 bases matching TRBD1. Germline V CDR1 and CDR2: MRHNA, SNTAGT. There are 17 residues in the CDR3. V shed 9 bases, J shed 4 bases, and the junction held 20 bases outside the gene matches. For the CDR3, the DNA is TGTGCCAGGACACCGGCCGGACAGGCGGTCGGGGTCTATGGCTACACCTTC. This encodes CARTPAGQAVGVYGYTF.

The genes are TRBV4-3 and TRBJ1-1; 9 bases map to TRBD1. Germline trimming cut 3 bases from V and 4 bases from J; bases unmatched to any gene: 9. This CDR3 region has 16 residues. CDR1 is LGHNA and CDR2 is YSLEER in the germline V gene. The CDR3 is CASSQRTGEMFTEAFF. As DNA, the CDR3 is TGCGCCAGCAGCCAGAGGACAGGGGAGATGTTCACTGAAGCTTTCTTT.

The chain has TRBV10-3 and TRBJ2-2, with D tentatively TRBD1 (5 bases). The CDR3 is 15 residues long. Per the germline V gene, CDR1 is ENHRY and CDR2 is SYGVKD. V lost 3 bases and J 4 bases, leaving 12 bases between the germline ends. CDR3 bases: TGTGCCATCAGTGATATGGGGCTGGGCACCGGGGAGCTGTTTTTT. Translating it yields CAISDMGLGTGELFF.

The rearrangement links TRBV9 to TRBJ2-1, with 9 positions matching TRBD2. V was clipped by 0 bases and J by 5 bases; unmatched bases: 3. Germline lookup yields CDR1 SGDLS and CDR2 YYNGEE. The CDR3 length is 15 residues. The CDR3 region has the DNA TGTGCCAGCAGCGTAGGTTCTAGCGGGAACAATGAGCAGTTCTTC. This gives the protein CASSVGSSGNNEQFF.

This chain uses TRBV6-5 with TRBJ2-2, with TRBD1 as a possible D gene (6 bases). Trimming stripped 0 bases from V and 6 bases from J, with 11 bases between. The CDR3 runs 15 residues. CDR1 MNHEY and CDR2 SVGAGI come from the germline V gene. CDR3 in amino acids: CASSYSDSLSGELFF. The CDR3 region has the DNA TGTGCCAGCAGTTACTCGGACAGCCTCTCCGGGGAGCTGTTTTTT.

The CDR3 DNA follows: TGTGCCAGCAGTGAAACAGGGGTGGATACGCAGTATTTT. Its protein product is CASSETGVDTQYF. The chain recombines TRBV6-1 with TRBJ2-3; 7 bases align to TRBD1. The CDR3 covers 13 residues. Per the germline V gene, CDR1 is MNHNS and CDR2 is SASEGT. Trimming at V came to 2 bases and at J to 6 bases, leaving 2 bases not matched to a gene.

CDR3 DNA: TGTGCCAGCAGCCCAAGGACAGGGCCTGCCTACGAGCAGTACTTC. As protein: CASSPRTGPAYEQYF. V is TRBV7-8 and J is TRBJ2-7; 8 bases fit TRBD1. J was trimmed by 2 bases and V by 5 bases; bases with no gene match: 8. This CDR3 contains 15 residues. CDR1 is SGHVS, CDR2 FQNEAQ, per germline.

CDR3 sequence: CASSLAGLINEKLFF. CDR3 DNA sequence: TGTGCCAGCAGCTTAGCGGGCCTGATTAATGAAAAACTGTTTTTT. The genes are TRBV7-2 and TRBJ1-4; D ambiguous. Germline V gene sequence: CDR1 SGHTA, CDR2 FQGNSA. This CDR3 comprises 15 residues. V was clipped by 0 bases and J by 4 bases, with 9 bases between them.

This clone has more than one count but fewer than ten. This rearrangement joins TRBV9 to TRBJ1-1; 8 nucleotides line up with TRBD1. Losses at the gene ends were 3 bases for V and 5 bases for J; bases not matched to a gene: 3. CDR1 is SGDLS and CDR2 is YYNGEE in the germline V gene. This CDR3 comprises 13 residues. The CDR3 DNA reads as TGTGCCAGCAGCGCAGGGGGCTGGACTGAAGCTTTCTTT. Translating it yields CASSAGGWTEAFF.

The V gene is TRBV7-2, the J gene TRBJ1-2; D is possibly TRBD1 (6 bases). CDR1 is SGHTA, CDR2 FQGNSA, per germline. V gave up 8 bases and J gave up 5 bases, with 18 bases separating them. The CDR3 contains 14 residues. The CDR3, as DNA: TGTGCCAGCTCCAGCGGACAGATTCATTATGGCTACACCTTC. The encoded protein is CASSSGQIHYGYTF.

The V call is TRBV5-1, the J call TRBJ2-1, with 8 positions matching TRBD2. CDR1 and CDR2 (germline): SGHRS, YFSETQ. The junction had 0 bases not matched to a gene; V was cut back by 0 bases and J by 7 bases. The CDR3 is 13 residues long. The CDR3 coding sequence is TGCGCCAGCAGCTTGGCGGGGGGGAATGAGCAGTTCTTC. This encodes CASSLAGGNEQFF.

The chain couples TRBV28 to TRBJ2-5, with TRBD1 matching 9 bases. V gave up 7 bases and J gave up 1 base; unmatched junction bases: 4. CDR1 and CDR2 (germline): MDHEN, SYDVKM. The CDR3 totals 14 residues. The chain's CDR3 is CASTLTGGQETQYF. CDR3 DNA sequence: TGTGCCAGCACTCTGACAGGGGGCCAAGAGACCCAGTACTTC. The whole variable domain, remainder taken from reference TRBV28 and TRBJ2-5, is DVKVTQSSRYLVKRTGEKVFLECVQDMDHENMFWYRQDPGLGLRLIYFSYDVKMKEKGDIPEGYSVSREKKERFSLILESASTNQTSMYLCASTLTGGQETQYFGPGTRLLVL.